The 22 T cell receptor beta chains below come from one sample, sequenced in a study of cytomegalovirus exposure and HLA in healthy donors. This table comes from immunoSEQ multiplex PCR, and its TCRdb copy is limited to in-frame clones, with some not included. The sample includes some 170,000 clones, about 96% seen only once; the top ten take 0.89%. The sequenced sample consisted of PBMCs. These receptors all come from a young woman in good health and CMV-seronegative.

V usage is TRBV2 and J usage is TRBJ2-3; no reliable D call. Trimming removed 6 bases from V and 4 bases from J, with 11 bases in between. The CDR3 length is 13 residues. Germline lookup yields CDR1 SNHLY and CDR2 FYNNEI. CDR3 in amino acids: CASSAVGADTQYF. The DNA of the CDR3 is TGTGCCAGCAGCGCCGTAGGAGCAGATACGCAGTATTTT.

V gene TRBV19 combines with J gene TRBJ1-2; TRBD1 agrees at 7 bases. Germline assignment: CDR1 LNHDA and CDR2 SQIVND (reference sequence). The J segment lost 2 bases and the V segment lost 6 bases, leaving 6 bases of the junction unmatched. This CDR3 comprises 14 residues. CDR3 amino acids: CASSTGTVNYGYTF. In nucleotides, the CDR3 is TGTGCCAGTAGCACCGGGACAGTGAACTATGGCTACACCTTC.

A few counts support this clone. The chain's CDR3 is CASSLLPGTQYEQYF. DNA of the CDR3: TGTGCCAGCAGCTTGCTCCCAGGTACCCAGTACGAGCAGTACTTC. This chain joins TRBV5-6 and TRBJ2-7; unclear D gene. The CDR3 is 15 amino acids. Between the trimmed V and J ends, which lost 1 base and 4 bases, there was a span of 15 bases. The germline gives CDR1 SGHDT, CDR2 YYEEEE.

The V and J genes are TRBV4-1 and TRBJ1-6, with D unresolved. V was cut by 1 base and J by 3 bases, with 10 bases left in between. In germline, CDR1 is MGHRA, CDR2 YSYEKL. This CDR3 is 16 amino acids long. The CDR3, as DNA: TGCGCCAGCAGCCAAGCGAACCAGGTCTATAATTCACCCCTCCACTTT. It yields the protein CASSQANQVYNSPLHF.

This chain's CDR3 is CASSAEQGKGREQYF. The CDR3 bases are TGTGCCAGTAGTGCTGAGCAGGGGAAGGGGCGGGAGCAGTACTTC. The chain employs TRBV19 and TRBJ2-7; a weak D match, TRBD1 (6 bases). V dropped 5 bases and J dropped 7 bases, with 21 bases sitting between them. Germline V gene data show CDR1 as LNHDA and CDR2 as SQIVND (reference sequence). The CDR3 covers 15 residues. Based on the CDR3 plus reference TRBV19 and TRBJ2-7, the full variable domain is DGGITQSPKYLFRKEGQNVTLSCEQNLNHDAMYWYRQDPGQGLRLIYYSQIVNDFQKGDIAEGYSVSREKKESFPLTVTSAQKNPTAFYLCASSAEQGKGREQYFGPGTRLTVT.

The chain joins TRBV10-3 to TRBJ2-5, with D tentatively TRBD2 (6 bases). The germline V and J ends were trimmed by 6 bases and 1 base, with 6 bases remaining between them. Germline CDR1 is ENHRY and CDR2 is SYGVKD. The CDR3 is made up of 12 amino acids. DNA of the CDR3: TGTGCCATCAGCGGGGGCCAAGAGACCCAGTACTTC. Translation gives CAISGGQETQYF.

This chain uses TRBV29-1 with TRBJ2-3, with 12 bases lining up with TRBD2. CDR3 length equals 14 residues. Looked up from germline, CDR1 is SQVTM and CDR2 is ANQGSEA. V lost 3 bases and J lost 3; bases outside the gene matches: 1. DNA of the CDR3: TGCAGCGTTGAGACTAGCGGGGGTACAGATACGCAGTATTTT. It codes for CSVETSGGTDTQYF.

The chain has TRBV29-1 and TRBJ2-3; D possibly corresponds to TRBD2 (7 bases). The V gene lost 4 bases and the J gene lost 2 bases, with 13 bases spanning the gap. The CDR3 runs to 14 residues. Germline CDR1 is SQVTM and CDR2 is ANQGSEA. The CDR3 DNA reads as TGCAGCGTTGCAGCGGGGACACTCACAGATACGCAGTATTTT. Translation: CSVAAGTLTDTQYF.

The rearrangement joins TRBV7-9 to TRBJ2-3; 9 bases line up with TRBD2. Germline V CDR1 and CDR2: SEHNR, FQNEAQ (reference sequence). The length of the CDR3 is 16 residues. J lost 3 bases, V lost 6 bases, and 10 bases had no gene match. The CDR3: CASSRRGGGVTDTQYF. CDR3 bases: TGTGCCAGCAGTCGACGAGGCGGGGGGGTAACAGATACGCAGTATTTT.

The CDR3 DNA follows: TGTGCCAGCAGCACCCTGGGGGGGAATCAGCCCCAGCATTTT. Its translation is CASSTLGGNQPQHF. This chain connects TRBV9 to TRBJ1-5; possible D gene TRBD1, 5 bases. Germline CDR1 and CDR2: SGDLS and YYNGEE. The CDR3 has 14 residues. Trimming removed 4 bases from V and 4 bases from J, with 12 bases in between. The full variable domain, completed using reference TRBV9 and TRBJ1-5, is DSGVTQTPKHLITATGQRVTLRCSPRSGDLSVYWYQQSLDQGLQFLIQYYNGEERAKGNILERFSAQQFPDLHSELNLSSLELGDSALYFCASSTLGGNQPQHFGDGTRLSIL.

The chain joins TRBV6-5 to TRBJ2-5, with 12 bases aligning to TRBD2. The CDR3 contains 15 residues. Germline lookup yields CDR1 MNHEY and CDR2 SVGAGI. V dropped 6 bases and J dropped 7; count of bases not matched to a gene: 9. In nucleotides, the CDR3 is TGTGCCAGCAGACCCCTAGCGGGGGGGCCGAGGACCCAGTACTTC. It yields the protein CASRPLAGGPRTQYF.

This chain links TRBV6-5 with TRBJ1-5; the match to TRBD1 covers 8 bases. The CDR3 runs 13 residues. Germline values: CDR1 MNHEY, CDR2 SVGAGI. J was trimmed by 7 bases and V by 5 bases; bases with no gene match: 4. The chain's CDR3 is CASSTGGGQPQHF. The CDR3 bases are TGTGCCAGCAGTACAGGGGGAGGGCAGCCCCAGCATTTT.

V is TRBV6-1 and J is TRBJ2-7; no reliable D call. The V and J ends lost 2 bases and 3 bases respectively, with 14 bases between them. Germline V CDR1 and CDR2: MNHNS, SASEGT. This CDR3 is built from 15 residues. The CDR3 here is CASSELNSEFYEQYF. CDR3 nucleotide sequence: TGTGCCAGCAGTGAACTTAATTCGGAGTTCTACGAGCAGTACTTC.

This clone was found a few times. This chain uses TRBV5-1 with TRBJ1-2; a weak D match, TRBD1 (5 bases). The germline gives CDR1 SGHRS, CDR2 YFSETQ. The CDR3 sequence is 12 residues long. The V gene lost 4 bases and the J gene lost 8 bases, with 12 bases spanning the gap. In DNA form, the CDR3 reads TGCGCCAGCAGCGGCAGGGAGGGGGGCTACACCTTC. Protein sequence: CASSGREGGYTF.

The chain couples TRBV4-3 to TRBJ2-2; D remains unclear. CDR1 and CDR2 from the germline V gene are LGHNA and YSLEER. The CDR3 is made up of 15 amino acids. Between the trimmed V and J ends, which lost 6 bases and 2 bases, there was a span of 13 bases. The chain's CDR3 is CASSRGPKNTGELFF. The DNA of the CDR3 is TGCGCCAGCAGTCGAGGCCCGAAAAACACCGGGGAGCTGTTTTTT.

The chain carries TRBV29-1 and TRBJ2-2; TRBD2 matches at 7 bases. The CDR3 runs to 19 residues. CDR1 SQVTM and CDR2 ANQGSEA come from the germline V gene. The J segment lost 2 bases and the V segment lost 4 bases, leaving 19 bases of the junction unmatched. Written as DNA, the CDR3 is TGCAGCGTTGCCCCACAGCGGGGCGGGAAGGGGCGTAACACCGGGGAGCTGTTTTTT. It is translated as CSVAPQRGGKGRNTGELFF.

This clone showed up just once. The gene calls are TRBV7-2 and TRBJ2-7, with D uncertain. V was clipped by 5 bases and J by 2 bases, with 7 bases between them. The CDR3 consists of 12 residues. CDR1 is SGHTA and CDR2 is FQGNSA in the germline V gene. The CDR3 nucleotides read TGTGCCAGCAGCCCGGTCCCCTACGAGCAGTACTTC. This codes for CASSPVPYEQYF. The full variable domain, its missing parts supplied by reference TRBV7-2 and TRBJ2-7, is GAGVSQSPSNKVTEKGKDVELRCDPISGHTALYWYRQSLGQGLEFLIYFQGNSAPDKSGLPSDRFSAERTGGSVSTLTIQRTQQEDSAVYLCASSPVPYEQYFGPGTRLTVT.

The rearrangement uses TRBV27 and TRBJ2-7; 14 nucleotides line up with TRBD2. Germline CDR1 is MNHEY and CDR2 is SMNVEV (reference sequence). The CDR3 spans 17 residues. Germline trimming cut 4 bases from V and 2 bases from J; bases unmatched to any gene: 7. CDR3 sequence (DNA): TGTGCCAGCAGTTGGGGACTAGCGGGGGCCCAAACCTACGAGCAGTACTTC. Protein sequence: CASSWGLAGAQTYEQYF.

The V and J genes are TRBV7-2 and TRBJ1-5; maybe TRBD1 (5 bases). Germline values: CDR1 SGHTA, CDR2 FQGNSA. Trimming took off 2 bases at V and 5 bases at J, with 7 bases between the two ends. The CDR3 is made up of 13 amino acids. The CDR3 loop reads CASSLIRDQPQHF. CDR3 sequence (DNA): TGTGCCAGCAGCTTAATCAGGGATCAGCCCCAGCATTTT.

The CDR3 sequence is CASSVAGRDLGSPLHF. Written as DNA, the CDR3 is TGTGCCAGCAGTGTGGCGGGGAGGGACTTAGGGTCACCCCTCCACTTT. The chain carries TRBV2 and TRBJ1-6; maybe TRBD1 (5 bases). Germline CDR1 reads SNHLY; CDR2 reads FYNNEI. The germline V and J ends were trimmed by 4 bases and 10 bases, with 20 bases remaining between them. The CDR3 is 16 residues long.

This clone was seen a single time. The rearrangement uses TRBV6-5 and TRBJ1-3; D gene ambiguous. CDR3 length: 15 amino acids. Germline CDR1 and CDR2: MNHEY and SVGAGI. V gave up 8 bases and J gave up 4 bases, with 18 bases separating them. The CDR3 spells CASSFTGGTGNTIYF. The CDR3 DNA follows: TGTGCCAGCTCCTTTACCGGCGGAACCGGAAACACCATATATTTT.

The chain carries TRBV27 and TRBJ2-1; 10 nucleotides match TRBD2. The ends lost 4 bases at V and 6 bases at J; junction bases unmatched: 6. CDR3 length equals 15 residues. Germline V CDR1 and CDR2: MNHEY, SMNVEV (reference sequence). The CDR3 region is CASSWVAGGFNEQFF. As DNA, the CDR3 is TGTGCCAGCAGTTGGGTAGCGGGAGGTTTCAATGAGCAGTTCTTC.